The clone carrying this T cell receptor (beta chain) was counted only a few times. There were TCR beta CDR3 regions amplified from RNA transcripts. Carried out on the TCR CDR3, a first-round RT-PCR used the HTBI primer set. Via MiXCR, TCRdb re-called the multiplex PCR reads, giving one row per CDR3 protein. The sample has roughly 660,000 distinct CDR3 sequences, roughly 17% seen once. The sample is drawn from a study of T cells in Graves' hyperthyroidism and ophthalmopathy. Germline CDR1 MDHEN, CDR2 SYDVKM. With 3 bases removed from V and 0 bases from J, the gap between germline ends came to 12 bases. The length of the CDR3 is 15 residues.

The sequence was obtained from a middle-aged man with Graves' hyperthyroidism. Sequenced input: blood. This chain connects TRBV28 to TRBJ2-7; tentatively, D is TRBD1 (6 bases). CDR3 DNA: TGTGCCAGCAGTTTTGCAGGGGCCCACTCCTACGAGCAGTACTTC. Its translation is CASSFAGAHSYEQYF. Complete variable domain (other parts from reference TRBV28 and TRBJ2-7): DVKVTQSSRYLVKRTGEKVFLECVQDMDHENMFWYRQDPGLGLRLIYFSYDVKMKEKGDIPEGYSVSREKKERFSLILESASTNQTSMYLCASSFAGAHSYEQYFGPGTRLTVT.